This T cell receptor beta chain was documented in a study of blood T cell repertoires in COVID-19. Overall study: The United States, Italy and Spain provided the acute and convalescent COVID-19 samples.

Germline V gene sequence: CDR1 SNHLY, CDR2 FYNNEI. After removal of 3 bases from V and 3 bases from J, the junction contained 3 bases not matched to a gene. This CDR3 has 15 residues. Using immunoSEQ multiplex PCR, the repertoire was profiled, and TCRdb retains in-frame clones only, with some absent. Altogether over 400,000 clones are present, 75% to 90% being singletons, with the ten largest covering just over 8%. The study drew participants aged 18 to 89 years from approximately 23 US areas. Categorization into cohorts depended on clinical history that participants reported. For this clone: Other nucleotide sequences from this sample produce the same CDR3.

J is TRBJ1-4 and V is TRBV2, with 8 bases that match TRBD1. The sequence derives from a woman aged 55-75 years who had recovered from COVID-19. Sequencing input: PBMCs or T cells enriched from blood (not recorded which). The CDR3 DNA sequence: TGTGCCAGCAGTGACAGGGGGCTTGCTAATGAAAAACTGTTTTTT. It specifies CASSDRGLANEKLFF.